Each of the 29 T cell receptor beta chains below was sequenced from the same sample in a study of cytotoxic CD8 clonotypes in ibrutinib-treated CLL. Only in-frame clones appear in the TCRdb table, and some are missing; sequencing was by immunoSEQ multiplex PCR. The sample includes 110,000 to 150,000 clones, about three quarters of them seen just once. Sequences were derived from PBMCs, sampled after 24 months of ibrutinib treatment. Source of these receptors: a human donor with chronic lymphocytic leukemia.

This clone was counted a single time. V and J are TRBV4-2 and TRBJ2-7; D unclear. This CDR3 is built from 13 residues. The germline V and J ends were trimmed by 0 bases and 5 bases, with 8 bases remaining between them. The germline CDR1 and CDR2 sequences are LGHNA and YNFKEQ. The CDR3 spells CASSQDPGDEQYF. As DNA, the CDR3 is TGTGCCAGCAGCCAAGACCCTGGGGACGAGCAGTACTTC.

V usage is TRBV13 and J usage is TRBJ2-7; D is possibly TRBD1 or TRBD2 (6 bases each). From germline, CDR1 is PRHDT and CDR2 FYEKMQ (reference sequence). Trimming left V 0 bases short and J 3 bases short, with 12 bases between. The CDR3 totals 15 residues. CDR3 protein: CASSLGGGRGYEQYF. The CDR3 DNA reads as TGTGCCAGCAGCTTAGGCGGGGGCAGGGGCTACGAGCAGTACTTC.

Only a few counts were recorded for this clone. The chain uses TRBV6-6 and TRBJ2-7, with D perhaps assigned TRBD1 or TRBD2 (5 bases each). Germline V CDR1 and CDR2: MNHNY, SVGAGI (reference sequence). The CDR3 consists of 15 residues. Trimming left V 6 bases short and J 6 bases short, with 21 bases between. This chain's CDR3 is CASSHRDPGEGEQYF. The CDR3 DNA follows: TGTGCCAGCAGCCACCGGGACCCCGGAGAAGGCGAGCAGTACTTC.

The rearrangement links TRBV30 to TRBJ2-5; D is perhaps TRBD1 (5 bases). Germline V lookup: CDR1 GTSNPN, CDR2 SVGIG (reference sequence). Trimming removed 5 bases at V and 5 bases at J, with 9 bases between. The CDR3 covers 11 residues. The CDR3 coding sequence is TGTGCCTGGCAGGGATGGGAGACCCAGTACTTC. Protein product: CAWQGWETQYF.

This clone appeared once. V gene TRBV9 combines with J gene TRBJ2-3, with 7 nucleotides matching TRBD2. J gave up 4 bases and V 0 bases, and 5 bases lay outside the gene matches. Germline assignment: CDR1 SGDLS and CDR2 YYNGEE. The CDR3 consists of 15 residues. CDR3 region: CASSVETSRADTQYF. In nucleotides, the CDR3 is TGTGCCAGCAGCGTAGAGACTAGCAGGGCAGATACGCAGTATTTT.

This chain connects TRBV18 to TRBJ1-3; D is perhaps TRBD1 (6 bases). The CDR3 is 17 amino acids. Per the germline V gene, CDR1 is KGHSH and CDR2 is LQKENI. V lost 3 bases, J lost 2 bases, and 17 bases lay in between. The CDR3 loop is CASSPLPGDFAGNTIYF. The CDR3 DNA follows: TGTGCCAGCTCACCCCTCCCAGGGGATTTTGCTGGAAACACCATATATTTT.

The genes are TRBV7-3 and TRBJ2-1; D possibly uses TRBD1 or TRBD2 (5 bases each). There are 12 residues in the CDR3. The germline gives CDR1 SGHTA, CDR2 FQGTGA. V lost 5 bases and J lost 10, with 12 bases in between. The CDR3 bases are TGTGCCAGCAGCCGCCGGGACGGCGAGCAGTTCTTC. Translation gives CASSRRDGEQFF.

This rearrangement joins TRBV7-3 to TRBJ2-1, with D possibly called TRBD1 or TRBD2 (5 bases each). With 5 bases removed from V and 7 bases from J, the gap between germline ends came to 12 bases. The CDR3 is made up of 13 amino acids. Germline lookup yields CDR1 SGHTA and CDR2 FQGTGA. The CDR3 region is CASSQGPLNEQFF. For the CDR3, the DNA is TGTGCCAGCAGCCAGGGACCGCTGAATGAGCAGTTCTTC.

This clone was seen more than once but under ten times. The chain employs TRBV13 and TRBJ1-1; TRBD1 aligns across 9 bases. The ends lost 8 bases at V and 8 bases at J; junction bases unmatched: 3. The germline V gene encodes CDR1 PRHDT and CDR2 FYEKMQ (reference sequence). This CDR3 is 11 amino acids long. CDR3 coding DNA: TGTGCCAGCGGGGGACAGGGAGAAGCTTTCTTT. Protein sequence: CASGGQGEAFF. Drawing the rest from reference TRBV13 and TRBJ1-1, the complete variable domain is AAGVIQSPRHLIKEKRETATLKCYPIPRHDTVYWYQQGPGQDPQFLISFYEKMQSDKGSIPDRFSAQQFSDYHSELNMSSLELGDSALYFCASGGQGEAFFGQGTRLTVV.

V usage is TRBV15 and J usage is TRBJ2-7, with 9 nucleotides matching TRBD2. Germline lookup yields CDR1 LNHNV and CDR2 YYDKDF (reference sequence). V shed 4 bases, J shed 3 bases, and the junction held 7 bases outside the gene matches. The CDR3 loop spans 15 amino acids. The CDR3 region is CATSIHSGSGYEQYF. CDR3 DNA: TGTGCCACCAGCATCCATAGCGGGAGTGGCTACGAGCAGTACTTC. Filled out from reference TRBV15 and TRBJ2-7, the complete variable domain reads DAMVIQNPRYQVTQFGKPVTLSCSQTLNHNVMYWYQQKSSQAPKLLFHYYDKDFNNEADTPDNFQSRRPNTSFCFLDIRSPGLGDTAMYLCATSIHSGSGYEQYFGPGTRLTVT.

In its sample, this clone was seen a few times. The CDR3 DNA sequence: TGTGCCAGCAGCGTAGCTACGGGGAACACTGAAGCTTTCTTT. It encodes CASSVATGNTEAFF. This chain links TRBV9 with TRBJ1-1, with D unclear. The V and J ends lost 0 bases and 1 base respectively, with 7 bases between them. The CDR3 spans 14 residues. Looked up from germline, CDR1 is SGDLS and CDR2 is YYNGEE.

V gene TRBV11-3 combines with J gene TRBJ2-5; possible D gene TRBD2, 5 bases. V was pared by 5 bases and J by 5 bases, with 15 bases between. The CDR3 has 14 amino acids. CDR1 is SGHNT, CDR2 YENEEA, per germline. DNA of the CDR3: TGTGCCAGCAGCCCGTACCCCCGGGGTGAGACCCAGTACTTC. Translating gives CASSPYPRGETQYF.

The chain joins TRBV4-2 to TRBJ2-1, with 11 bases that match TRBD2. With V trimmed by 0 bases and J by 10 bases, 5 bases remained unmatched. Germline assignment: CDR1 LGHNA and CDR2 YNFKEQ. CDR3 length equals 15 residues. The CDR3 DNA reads TGTGCCAGCAGCCAAGATCGTTCTAGCGGGGGGGAGCAGTTCTTC. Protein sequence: CASSQDRSSGGEQFF.

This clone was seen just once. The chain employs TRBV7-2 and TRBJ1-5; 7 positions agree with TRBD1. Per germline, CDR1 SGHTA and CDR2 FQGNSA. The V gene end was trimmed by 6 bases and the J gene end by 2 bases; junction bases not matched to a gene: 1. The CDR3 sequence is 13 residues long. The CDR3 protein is CASSTGGNQPQHF. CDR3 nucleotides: TGTGCCAGCAGTACAGGGGGCAATCAGCCCCAGCATTTT.

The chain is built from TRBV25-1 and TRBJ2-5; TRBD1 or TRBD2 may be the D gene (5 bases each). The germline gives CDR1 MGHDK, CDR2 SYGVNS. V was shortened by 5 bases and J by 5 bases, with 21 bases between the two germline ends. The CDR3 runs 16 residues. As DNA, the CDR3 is TGTGCCAGCAGTACCCCCGGGACGGGCCCGTGGGAGACCCAGTACTTC. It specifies CASSTPGTGPWETQYF.

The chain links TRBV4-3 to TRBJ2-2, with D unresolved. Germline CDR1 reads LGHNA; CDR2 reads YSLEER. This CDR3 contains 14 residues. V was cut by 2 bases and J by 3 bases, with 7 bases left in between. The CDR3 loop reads CASSQLAHTGELFF. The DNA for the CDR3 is TGCGCCAGCAGCCAATTGGCCCACACCGGGGAGCTGTTTTTT.

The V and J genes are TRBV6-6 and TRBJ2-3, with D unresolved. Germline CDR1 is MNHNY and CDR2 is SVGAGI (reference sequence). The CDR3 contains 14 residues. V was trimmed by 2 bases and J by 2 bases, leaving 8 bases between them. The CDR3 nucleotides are TGTGCCAGCAGTTACGCGTTAGACACAGATACGCAGTATTTT. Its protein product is CASSYALDTDTQYF.

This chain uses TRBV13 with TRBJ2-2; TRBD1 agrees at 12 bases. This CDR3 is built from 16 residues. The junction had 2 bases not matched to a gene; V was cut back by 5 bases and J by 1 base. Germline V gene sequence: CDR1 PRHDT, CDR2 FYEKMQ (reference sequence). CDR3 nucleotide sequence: TGTGCCAGCAGCCGGGACAGGGGGCGGAACACCGGGGAGCTGTTTTTT. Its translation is CASSRDRGRNTGELFF. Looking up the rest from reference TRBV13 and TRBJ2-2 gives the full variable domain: AAGVIQSPRHLIKEKRETATLKCYPIPRHDTVYWYQQGPGQDPQFLISFYEKMQSDKGSIPDRFSAQQFSDYHSELNMSSLELGDSALYFCASSRDRGRNTGELFFGEGSRLTVL.

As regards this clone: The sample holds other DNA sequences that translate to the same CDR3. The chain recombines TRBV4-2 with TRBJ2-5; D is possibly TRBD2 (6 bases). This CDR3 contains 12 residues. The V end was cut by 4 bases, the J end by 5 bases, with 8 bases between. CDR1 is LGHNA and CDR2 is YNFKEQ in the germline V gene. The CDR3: CASSPGLETQYF. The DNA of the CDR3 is TGTGCCAGCAGCCCGGGACTTGAGACCCAGTACTTC.

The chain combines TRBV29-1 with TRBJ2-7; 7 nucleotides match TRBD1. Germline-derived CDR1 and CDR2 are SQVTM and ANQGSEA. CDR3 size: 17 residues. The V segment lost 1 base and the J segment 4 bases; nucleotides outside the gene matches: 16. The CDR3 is CSVEGWTGPYDEYEQYF. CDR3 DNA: TGCAGCGTTGAAGGGTGGACAGGCCCCTATGACGAATACGAGCAGTACTTC.

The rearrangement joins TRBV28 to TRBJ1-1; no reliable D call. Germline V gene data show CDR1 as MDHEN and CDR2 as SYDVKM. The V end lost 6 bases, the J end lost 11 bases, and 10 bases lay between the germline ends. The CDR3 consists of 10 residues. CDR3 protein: CASRSLDAFF. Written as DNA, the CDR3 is TGTGCCAGCAGATCACTCGATGCTTTCTTT.

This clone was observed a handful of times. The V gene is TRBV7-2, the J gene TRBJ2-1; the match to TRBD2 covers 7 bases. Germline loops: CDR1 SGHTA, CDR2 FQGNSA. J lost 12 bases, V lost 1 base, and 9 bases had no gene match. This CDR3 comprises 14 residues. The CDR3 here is CASSLGSSGGMQFF. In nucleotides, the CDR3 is TGTGCCAGCAGCTTAGGGTCGTCCGGGGGGATGCAGTTCTTC.

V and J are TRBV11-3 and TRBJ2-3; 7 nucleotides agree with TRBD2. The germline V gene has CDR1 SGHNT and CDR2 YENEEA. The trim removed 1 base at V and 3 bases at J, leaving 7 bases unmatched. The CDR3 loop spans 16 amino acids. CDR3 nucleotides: TGTGCCAGCAGCTTAGGTTCGGCGGGAGTAACAGATACGCAGTATTTT. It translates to CASSLGSAGVTDTQYF.

The CDR3 region is CASFPRGVGNQPQHF. The DNA for the CDR3 is TGTGCCAGCTTCCCGCGTGGGGTAGGCAATCAGCCCCAGCATTTT. V is TRBV28 and J is TRBJ1-5, with unresolved D. Between the trimmed V and J ends, which lost 8 bases and 2 bases, there was a span of 16 bases. The CDR3 sequence is 15 residues long. The germline V gene has CDR1 MDHEN and CDR2 SYDVKM.

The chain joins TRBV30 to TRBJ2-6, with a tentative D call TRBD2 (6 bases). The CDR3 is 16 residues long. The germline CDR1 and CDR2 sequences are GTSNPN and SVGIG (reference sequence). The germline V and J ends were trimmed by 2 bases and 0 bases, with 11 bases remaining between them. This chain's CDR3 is CAWSPGLSSGANVLTF. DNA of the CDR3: TGTGCCTGGAGTCCGGGACTGAGCTCTGGGGCCAACGTCCTGACTTTC.

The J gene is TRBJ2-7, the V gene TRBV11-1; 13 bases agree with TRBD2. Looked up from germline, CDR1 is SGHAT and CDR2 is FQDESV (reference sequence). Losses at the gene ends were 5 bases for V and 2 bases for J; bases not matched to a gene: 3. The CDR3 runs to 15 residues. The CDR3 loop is CASSPTSGRPYEQYF. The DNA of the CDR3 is TGTGCCAGCAGCCCGACTAGCGGGAGGCCCTACGAGCAGTACTTC. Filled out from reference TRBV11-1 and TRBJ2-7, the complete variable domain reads EAEVAQSPRYKITEKSQAVAFWCDPISGHATLYWYRQILGQGPELLVQFQDESVVDDSQLPKDRFSAERLKGVDSTLKIQPAELGDSAMYLCASSPTSGRPYEQYFGPGTRLTVT.

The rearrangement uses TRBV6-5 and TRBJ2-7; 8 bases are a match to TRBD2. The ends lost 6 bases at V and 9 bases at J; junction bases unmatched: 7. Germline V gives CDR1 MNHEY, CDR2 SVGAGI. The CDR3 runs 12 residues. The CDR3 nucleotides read TGTGCCAGCAGCCCCGGGGGGGGTGGGCAGTACTTC. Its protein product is CASSPGGGGQYF.

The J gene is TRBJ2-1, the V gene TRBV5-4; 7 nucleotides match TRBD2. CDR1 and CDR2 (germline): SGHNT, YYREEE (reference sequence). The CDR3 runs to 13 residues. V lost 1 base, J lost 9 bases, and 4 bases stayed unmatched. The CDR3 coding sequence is TGTGCCAGCAGCTTGAGCGGGACCTCTGAGCAGTTCTTC. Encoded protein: CASSLSGTSEQFF.

The CDR3 is CASSLWTSGNTGELFF. The CDR3 bases are TGTGCCAGCTCACTGTGGACTAGCGGAAACACCGGGGAGCTGTTTTTT. The chain combines TRBV18 with TRBJ2-2; 10 positions match TRBD2. The germline V gene has CDR1 KGHSH and CDR2 LQKENI. Trimming took 4 bases from V and 2 from J; bases not matched to a gene: 4. There are 16 residues in the CDR3. The full variable domain, its missing parts supplied by reference TRBV18 and TRBJ2-2, is NAGVMQNPRHLVRRRGQEARLRCSPMKGHSHVYWYRQLPEEGLKFMVYLQKENIIDESGMPKERFSAEFPKEGPSILRIQQVVRGDSAAYFCASSLWTSGNTGELFFGEGSRLTVL.